These 21 T cell receptor beta chains share one sample of origin, sequenced in a study of lymphopenia after photon versus proton radiotherapy. TCRdb's copy holds only in-frame clones and misses some; the assay was immunoSEQ multiplex PCR. The sample comprises roughly 8,300 clones, about 91% of which are singletons, and 21% rests with the top ten. Here the sequenced sample was peripheral blood, taken from a patient treated with photon-based radiotherapy. All receptors come from an elderly man with cholangiocarcinoma.

The rearrangement joins TRBV28 to TRBJ1-1, with 8 nucleotides matching TRBD1. With 11 bases clipped from V and 2 bases from J, the junction kept 4 bases outside the gene matches. CDR3 length: 12 residues. Germline loops: CDR1 MDHEN, CDR2 SYDVKM. As DNA, the CDR3 is TGTGCCGGCGGACAGGGAAACACTGAAGCTTTCTTT. Translated: CAGGQGNTEAFF.

The rearrangement joins TRBV19 to TRBJ1-5; TRBD1 might be the D (6 bases). V lost 6 bases and J lost 7, with 19 bases in between. The CDR3 runs 15 residues. Per the germline V gene, CDR1 is LNHDA and CDR2 is SQIVND (reference sequence). CDR3 sequence (DNA): TGTGCCAGTAGACGCGATCAGGGAGGGGGGCAGCCCCAGCATTTT. It yields the protein CASRRDQGGGQPQHF.

This clone appeared once. The chain employs TRBV2 and TRBJ1-1; D might be TRBD1 (6 bases). This CDR3 contains 13 residues. Trimming left V 10 bases short and J 0 bases short, with 12 bases between. The V gene's germline CDR1 is SNHLY and CDR2 FYNNEI. In DNA, the CDR3 is TGTGCCACCATTCAGGGGTTGAACACTGAAGCTTTCTTT. Residues: CATIQGLNTEAFF.

The rearrangement links TRBV18 to TRBJ1-3, with unresolved D. CDR1 is KGHSH and CDR2 is LQKENI in the germline V gene. The CDR3 is made up of 13 amino acids. Trimming pared 3 bases from V and 6 bases from J, leaving 9 bases between. In DNA, the CDR3 is TGTGCCAGCTCACCGACTATCGCAAACACCATATATTTT. It encodes CASSPTIANTIYF.

The chain links TRBV9 to TRBJ2-3; TRBD2 matches at 9 bases. Germline CDR1 reads SGDLS; CDR2 reads YYNGEE. With 4 bases clipped from V and 14 bases from J, the junction kept 20 bases outside the gene matches. The length of the CDR3 is 16 residues. CDR3 region: CASSLIAGAQGSPGYF. DNA of the CDR3: TGTGCCAGCAGCTTAATAGCGGGGGCCCAGGGTTCACCAGGGTATTTT. Together with reference TRBV9 and TRBJ2-3, the CDR3 gives the full variable domain: DSGVTQTPKHLITATGQRVTLRCSPRSGDLSVYWYQQSLDQGLQFLIQYYNGEERAKGNILERFSAQQFPDLHSELNLSSLELGDSALYFCASSLIAGAQGSPGYFGPGTRLTVL.

This chain links TRBV29-1 with TRBJ1-2; no firm D call. Germline V gene sequence: CDR1 SQVTM, CDR2 ANQGSEA. V was cut by 6 bases and J by 0 bases, with 11 bases left in between. The CDR3 consists of 13 residues. The CDR3 loop is CSVFVVTNYGYTF. CDR3 in DNA: TGCAGCGTCTTCGTTGTAACTAACTATGGCTACACCTTC.

V and J are TRBV10-3 and TRBJ2-3; 10 positions match TRBD1. The CDR3 consists of 14 residues. The V gene end was trimmed by 7 bases and the J gene end by 4 bases; junction bases not matched to a gene: 5. Germline V gene data show CDR1 as ENHRY and CDR2 as SYGVKD. The CDR3 reads CAIKTGTGADTQYF. Written as DNA, the CDR3 is TGTGCCATCAAAACCGGGACAGGGGCAGATACGCAGTATTTT.

The V call is TRBV7-9, the J call TRBJ1-1; D is possibly TRBD1 (5 bases). Trimming cost V 3 bases and J 6 bases, with 11 bases left between them. The CDR3 consists of 13 residues. Germline lookup yields CDR1 SEHNR and CDR2 FQNEAQ (reference sequence). In DNA form, the CDR3 reads TGTGCCAGCAGCTTTACACAGGTGGCTGAAGCTTTCTTT. Translating gives CASSFTQVAEAFF. The full variable domain, rest sourced from reference TRBV7-9 and TRBJ1-1, is DTGVSQNPRHKITKRGQNVTFRCDPISEHNRLYWYRQTLGQGPEFLTYFQNEAQLEKSRLLSDRFSAERPKGSFSTLEIQRTEQGDSAMYLCASSFTQVAEAFFGQGTRLTVV.

The V call is TRBV28, the J call TRBJ2-7; TRBD2 matches at 7 bases. In germline, CDR1 is MDHEN, CDR2 SYDVKM. V was clipped by 6 bases and J by 3 bases; unmatched bases: 14. The CDR3 loop spans 16 amino acids. The CDR3 bases are TGTGCCAGCAGCTCATTTCGGGGGGAAAGGAACTACGAGCAGTACTTC. It specifies CASSSFRGERNYEQYF.

V gene TRBV27 combines with J gene TRBJ1-6; 7 bases agree with TRBD1. V trimming: 2 bases; J trimming: 0 bases; junction bases outside the gene matches: 1. From germline, CDR1 is MNHEY and CDR2 SMNVEV (reference sequence). This CDR3 comprises 16 residues. The CDR3 coding sequence is TGTGCCAGCAGTTTAGCAGGGGGCTCCTATAATTCACCCCTCCACTTT. This translates into CASSLAGGSYNSPLHF.

This chain uses TRBV7-9 with TRBJ2-5; D is undetermined. V was cut by 5 bases and J by 1 base, with 14 bases left in between. This CDR3 has 15 amino acids. Germline V gene lookup returns CDR1 SEHNR and CDR2 FQNEAQ (reference sequence). This CDR3 is CASSERVAAQETQYF. The CDR3 nucleotides are TGTGCCAGCAGCGAACGGGTAGCCGCCCAAGAGACCCAGTACTTC.

This chain links TRBV5-1 with TRBJ2-2; D perhaps matches TRBD1 (6 bases). Germline lookup yields CDR1 SGHRS and CDR2 YFSETQ. V was clipped by 2 bases and J by 4 bases, with 9 bases between them. The CDR3 consists of 14 residues. CDR3 DNA sequence: TGCGCCAGCAGCTTACAGGGTCCCACCGGGGAGCTGTTTTTT. As protein: CASSLQGPTGELFF.

This clone was counted a single time. The chain uses TRBV6-1 and TRBJ1-5; 7 nucleotides align to TRBD1. There are 16 residues in the CDR3. Germline CDR1 is MNHNS and CDR2 is SASEGT. Trimming took 4 bases from V and 5 from J; bases not matched to a gene: 11. The CDR3 nucleotides read TGTGCCAGCAGTGGGGACAGAAGCAATTTCGATCAGCCCCAGCATTTT. Encoded protein: CASSGDRSNFDQPQHF.

The chain links TRBV7-8 to TRBJ1-2; D gene unclear. The germline V gene encodes CDR1 SGHVS and CDR2 FQNEAQ. The ends were cut back, 5 bases at V and 4 bases at J, with 11 bases in the middle. This CDR3 has 13 residues. The DNA of the CDR3 is TGTGCCAGCAGCCGAGACGAAAGCTATGGCTACACCTTC. Its protein is CASSRDESYGYTF. The variable domain in full, with the rest retrieved from reference TRBV7-8 and TRBJ1-2, is GAGVSQSPRYKVAKRGQDVALRCDPISGHVSLFWYQQALGQGPEFLTYFQNEAQLDKSGLPSDRFFAERPEGSVSTLKIQRTQQEDSAVYLCASSRDESYGYTFGSGTRLTVV.

The chain recombines TRBV2 with TRBJ2-1; D gene ambiguous. V gave up 5 bases and J gave up 12 bases, with 14 bases separating them. The germline CDR1 and CDR2 sequences are SNHLY and FYNNEI. There are 12 residues in the CDR3. The CDR3 loop is CASSLPLNWQFF. CDR3 nucleotides: TGTGCCAGCAGTCTTCCCCTAAACTGGCAGTTCTTC.

The chain couples TRBV13 to TRBJ1-1; 9 bases are a match to TRBD1. CDR3 length equals 15 residues. J was trimmed by 7 bases and V by 5 bases; bases with no gene match: 11. Germline-derived CDR1 and CDR2 are PRHDT and FYEKMQ (reference sequence). CDR3 in amino acids: CASSLYRGLGGEAFF. The CDR3, as DNA: TGTGCCAGCAGCCTTTACAGGGGGCTAGGGGGTGAAGCTTTCTTT. Full variable domain (rest looked up from reference TRBV13 and TRBJ1-1): AAGVIQSPRHLIKEKRETATLKCYPIPRHDTVYWYQQGPGQDPQFLISFYEKMQSDKGSIPDRFSAQQFSDYHSELNMSSLELGDSALYFCASSLYRGLGGEAFFGQGTRLTVV.

This clone was seen only once. The chain couples TRBV30 to TRBJ1-1, with D perhaps matching TRBD1 (5 bases). The length of the CDR3 is 16 residues. Germline V gives CDR1 GTSNPN, CDR2 SVGIG (reference sequence). Trimming stripped 5 bases from V and 3 bases from J, with 22 bases between. The CDR3 loop is CAWRPWLRGTDTEAFF. CDR3 DNA sequence: TGTGCCTGGCGCCCTTGGCTGCGGGGCACGGACACTGAAGCTTTCTTT.

The J gene is TRBJ1-5, the V gene TRBV30, with a weak D call TRBD1 (5 bases). V was cut by 5 bases and J by 5 bases, with 7 bases left in between. CDR3 length: 11 amino acids. Germline assignment: CDR1 GTSNPN and CDR2 SVGIG (reference sequence). The CDR3 DNA sequence: TGTGCCTGGGGGACCGATCAGCCCCAGCATTTT. Translation: CAWGTDQPQHF. Full variable domain (outside the CDR3, taken from reference TRBV30 and TRBJ1-5): SQTIHQWPATLVQPVGSPLSLECTVEGTSNPNLYWYRQAAGRGLQLLFYSVGIGQISSEVPQNLSASRPQDRQFILSSKKLLLSDSGFYLCAWGTDQPQHFGDGTRLSIL.

This clone appeared a single time. V is TRBV6-6 and J is TRBJ2-7; D unresolved. The V gene's germline CDR1 is MNHNY and CDR2 SVGAGI (reference sequence). The CDR3 loop spans 13 amino acids. V gave up 4 bases and J gave up 7 bases, with 14 bases separating them. CDR3 sequence reads: CASSSDTLREQYF. As DNA, the CDR3 is TGTGCCAGCAGTTCCGACACGCTGAGGGAGCAGTACTTC.

This chain uses TRBV20-1 with TRBJ1-2, with D unclear. V lost 5 bases and J 8 bases, leaving 12 bases between the germline ends. Germline CDR1 is DFQATT and CDR2 is SNEGSKA (reference sequence). There are 11 residues in the CDR3. This CDR3 is CSAPGPRGYTF. The DNA of the CDR3 is TGCAGTGCTCCTGGCCCCCGCGGCTACACCTTC.

This clone was counted between two and nine times. J is TRBJ1-2 and V is TRBV6-6, with D perhaps matching TRBD1 (5 bases). The ends were cut back, 1 base at V and 8 bases at J, with 8 bases in the middle. The V gene's germline CDR1 is MNHNY and CDR2 SVGAGI (reference sequence). The CDR3 length is 12 residues. This chain's CDR3 is CASSYWGYGYTF. The CDR3 coding sequence is TGTGCCAGCAGTTACTGGGGGTACGGCTACACCTTC.